This TCR beta chain was documented in a study of Ad26.COV2.S vaccination and SARS-CoV-2 variants. About the research overall: Dosing was one shot or two shots 56 days apart. Points from the study as a whole: Higher spike-specific TCR breadth was found in vaccine recipients than in placebo recipients. Total T cell responses were possibly underestimated by TCR breadth and depth analyses.

The treatment is: about 20 received Ad26.COV2.S at low or high dose, single or two shots; 5 received placebo; per-sample allocation not given. Specimens were obtained on day 63 following the first vaccine or placebo injection. V dropped 0 bases and J dropped 1 base, with 12 bases sitting between them. The V gene's germline CDR1 is MNHEY and CDR2 SVGAGI. The CDR3 is made up of 16 amino acids. About this clone: Its cognate antigen is unknown.

The protocol was immunoSEQ multiplex PCR, while the TCRdb copy is restricted to in-frame clones and leaves out a portion. The data show about 480,000 clones, around 90% seen once. The sequence came from a person aged 18-60 years who received the Ad26.COV2.S COVID-19 vaccine or a placebo. J is TRBJ1-1 and V is TRBV6-5; TRBD1 is a possible D gene (6 bases). Specimen: peripheral blood, collected in a trial of Ad26.COV2.S vaccine versus placebo. The CDR3 spells CASSYSTGISNTEAFF. CDR3 sequence (DNA): TGTGCCAGCAGTTACTCGACAGGAATTTCGAACACTGAAGCTTTCTTT.